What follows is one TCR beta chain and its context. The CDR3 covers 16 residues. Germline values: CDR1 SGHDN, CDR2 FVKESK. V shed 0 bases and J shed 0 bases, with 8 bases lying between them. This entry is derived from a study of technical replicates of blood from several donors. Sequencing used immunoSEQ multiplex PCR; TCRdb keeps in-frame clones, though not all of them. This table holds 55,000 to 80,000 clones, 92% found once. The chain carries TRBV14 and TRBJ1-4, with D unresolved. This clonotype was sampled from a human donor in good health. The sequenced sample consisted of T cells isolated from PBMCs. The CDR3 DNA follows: TGTGCCAGCAGCCAAGAAAGGAGAGCAACTAATGAAAAACTGTTTTTT. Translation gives CASSQERRATNEKLFF.